This T cell receptor beta chain came from a study of blood T cell repertoires in COVID-19. Sequencing used immunoSEQ multiplex PCR; TCRdb keeps in-frame clones, though not all of them. The profile shows 190,000 or so clones, about 85% of them singletons. Participant-given clinical history determined each cohort assignment. Each recovered donor of Cohort 3 presented with two negative PCRs, clearance, or symptom resolution. Trimming took 6 bases from V and 6 from J, leaving 12 bases between them. The CDR3 extends over 12 amino acids. CDR1 is SNHLY and CDR2 is FYNNEI in the germline V gene. V is TRBV2 and J is TRBJ2-7; D gene ambiguous. The origin of this receptor is a middle-aged man who had recovered from COVID-19. The sequenced sample consisted of PBMCs or T cells enriched from blood (not recorded which). CDR3 residues: CASRDWRGEQYF. CDR3 nucleotides: TGTGCCAGCAGGGATTGGAGAGGCGAGCAGTACTTC.